This TCR beta chain was captured by sequencing in a study of shared clonotypes between healthy human individuals. CDR1 LNHNV and CDR2 YYDKDF come from the germline V gene (reference sequence). The CDR3 covers 14 residues. The V end was cut by 0 bases, the J end by 7 bases, with 12 bases between. Some clones are missing from TCRdb's copy, which holds only in-frame ones; the method was immunoSEQ multiplex PCR. This table holds under 2,000,000 clones, about 95% found once. On this clone: As yet, its antigen is unknown.

Findings of the study overall: Shared clonotypes across all four donors exceeded non-shared ones in generation probability. Sampling included only blood; tissue repertoires likely differ.

Selected positively for CCR7 and CD45RO-negative, naive CD8 cells excluded terminally differentiated effector memory CD45RA+ cells. The rearrangement joins TRBV15 to TRBJ1-2, with D possibly TRBD1 on 5 matching bases. This TCR was sampled from a man between 18 and 35 years old in good health. Input material: naive CD8+ T cells sorted from blood. The CDR3 sequence is CATSRDLGAIGYTF. The CDR3 region has the DNA TGTGCCACCAGCAGAGATCTCGGGGCGATTGGCTACACCTTC.